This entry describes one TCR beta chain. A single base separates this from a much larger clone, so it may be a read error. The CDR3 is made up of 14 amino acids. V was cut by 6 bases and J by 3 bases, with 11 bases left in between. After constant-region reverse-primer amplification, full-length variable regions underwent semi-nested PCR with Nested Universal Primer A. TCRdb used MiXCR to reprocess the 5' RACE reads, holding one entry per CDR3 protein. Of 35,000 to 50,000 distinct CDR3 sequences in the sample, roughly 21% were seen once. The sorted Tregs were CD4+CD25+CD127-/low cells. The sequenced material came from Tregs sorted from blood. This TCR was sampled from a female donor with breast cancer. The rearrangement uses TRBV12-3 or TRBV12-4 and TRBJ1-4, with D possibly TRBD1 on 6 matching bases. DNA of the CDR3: TGTGCCAGCAGCTTTCAGGGGCCTAATGAAAAACTGTTTTTT. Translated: CASSFQGPNEKLFF.